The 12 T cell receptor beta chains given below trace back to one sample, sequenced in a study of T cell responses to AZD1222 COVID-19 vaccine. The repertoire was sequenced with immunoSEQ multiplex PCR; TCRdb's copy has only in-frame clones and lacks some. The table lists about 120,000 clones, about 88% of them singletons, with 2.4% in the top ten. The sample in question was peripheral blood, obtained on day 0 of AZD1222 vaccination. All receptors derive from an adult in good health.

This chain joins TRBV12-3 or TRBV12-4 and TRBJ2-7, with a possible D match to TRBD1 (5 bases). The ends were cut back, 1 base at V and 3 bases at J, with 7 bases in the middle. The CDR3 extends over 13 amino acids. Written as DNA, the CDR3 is TGTGCCAGCAGTTTAGACAGGTTCTACGAGCAGTACTTC. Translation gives CASSLDRFYEQYF.

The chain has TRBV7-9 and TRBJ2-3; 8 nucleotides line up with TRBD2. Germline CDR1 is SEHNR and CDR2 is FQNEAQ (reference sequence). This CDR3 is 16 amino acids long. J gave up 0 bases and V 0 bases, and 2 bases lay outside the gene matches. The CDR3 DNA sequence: TGTGCCAGCAGCTTAGCGGCTAGCGGGAGCACAGATACGCAGTATTTT. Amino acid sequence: CASSLAASGSTDTQYF.

The CDR3: CASSLVGGQTSYNSPLHF. CDR3 nucleotide sequence: TGTGCCAGCAGCTTAGTGGGGGGACAGACCTCCTATAATTCACCCCTCCACTTT. V and J are TRBV11-2 and TRBJ1-6, with 7 nucleotides matching TRBD1. This CDR3 contains 18 residues. V lost 1 base, J lost 0 bases, and 6 bases stayed unmatched. In germline, CDR1 is SGHAT, CDR2 FQNNGV.

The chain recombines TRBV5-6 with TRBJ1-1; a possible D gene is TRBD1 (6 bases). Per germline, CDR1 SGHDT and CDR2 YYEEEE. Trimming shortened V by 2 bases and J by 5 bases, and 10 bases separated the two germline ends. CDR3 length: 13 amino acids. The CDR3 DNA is TGTGCCAGCAGCTTTCAGGGGAGGACTGAAGCTTTCTTT. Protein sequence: CASSFQGRTEAFF.

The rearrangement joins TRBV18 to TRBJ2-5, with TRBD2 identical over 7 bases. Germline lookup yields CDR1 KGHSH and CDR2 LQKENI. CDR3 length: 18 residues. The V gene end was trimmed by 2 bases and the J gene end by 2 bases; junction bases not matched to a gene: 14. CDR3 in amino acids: CASSPLASGGPTQETQYF. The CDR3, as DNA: TGTGCCAGCTCACCATTGGCTAGCGGAGGTCCGACACAAGAGACCCAGTACTTC.

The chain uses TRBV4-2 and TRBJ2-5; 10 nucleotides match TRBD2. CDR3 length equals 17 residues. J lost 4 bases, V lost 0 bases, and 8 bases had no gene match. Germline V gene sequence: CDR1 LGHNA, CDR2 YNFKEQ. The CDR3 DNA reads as TGTGCCAGCAGCCAAGATACGGCTAGCGGGGGAGGAGAGACCCAGTACTTC. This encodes CASSQDTASGGGETQYF.

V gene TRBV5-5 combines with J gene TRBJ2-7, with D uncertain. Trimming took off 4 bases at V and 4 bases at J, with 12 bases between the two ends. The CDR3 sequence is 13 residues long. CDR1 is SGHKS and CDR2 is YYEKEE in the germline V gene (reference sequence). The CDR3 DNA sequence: TGTGCCAGCAGCCACCCGTCCTCATACGAGCAGTACTTC. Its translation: CASSHPSSYEQYF.

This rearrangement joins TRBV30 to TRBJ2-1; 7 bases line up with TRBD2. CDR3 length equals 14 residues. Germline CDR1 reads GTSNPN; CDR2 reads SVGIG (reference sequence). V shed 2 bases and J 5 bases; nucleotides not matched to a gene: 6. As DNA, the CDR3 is TGTGCCTGGAGTAGCCGGGGGGTCGACAATGAGCAGTTCTTC. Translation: CAWSSRGVDNEQFF.

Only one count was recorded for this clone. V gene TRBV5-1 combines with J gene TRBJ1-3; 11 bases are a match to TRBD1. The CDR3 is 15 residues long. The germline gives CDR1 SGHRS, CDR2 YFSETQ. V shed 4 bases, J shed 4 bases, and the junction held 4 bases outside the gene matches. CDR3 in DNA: TGCGCCAGCAGCGACGGGACAGGGGGAGGAAACACCATATATTTT. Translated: CASSDGTGGGNTIYF.

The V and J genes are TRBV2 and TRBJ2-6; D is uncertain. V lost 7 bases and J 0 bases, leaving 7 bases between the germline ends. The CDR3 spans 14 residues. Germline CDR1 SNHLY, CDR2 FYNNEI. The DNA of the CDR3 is TGTGCCAGCAAGGGCTTCTCTGGGGCCAACGTCCTGACTTTC. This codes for CASKGFSGANVLTF.

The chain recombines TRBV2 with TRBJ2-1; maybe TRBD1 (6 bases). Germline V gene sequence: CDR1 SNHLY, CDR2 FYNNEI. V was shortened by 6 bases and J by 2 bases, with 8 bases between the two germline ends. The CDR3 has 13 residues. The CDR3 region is CASRQGTYNEQFF. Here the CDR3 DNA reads TGTGCCAGCAGACAGGGAACCTACAATGAGCAGTTCTTC.

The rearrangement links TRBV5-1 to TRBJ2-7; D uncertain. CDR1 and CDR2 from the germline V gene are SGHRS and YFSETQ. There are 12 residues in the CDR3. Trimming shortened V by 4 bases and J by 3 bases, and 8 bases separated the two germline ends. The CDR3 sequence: CASSPDIYEQYF. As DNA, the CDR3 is TGCGCCAGCAGCCCTGACATCTACGAGCAGTACTTC. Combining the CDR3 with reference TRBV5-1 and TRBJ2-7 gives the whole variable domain KAGVTQTPRYLIKTRGQQVTLSCSPISGHRSVSWYQQTPGQGLQFLFEYFSETQRNKGNFPGRFSGRQFSNSRSEMNVSTLELGDSALYLCASSPDIYEQYFGPGTRLTVT.